This T cell receptor (beta chain) is drawn from a study of Ad26.COV2.S vaccination and SARS-CoV-2 variants. V lost 4 bases, J lost 4 bases, and 11 bases stayed unmatched. The CDR3 runs to 17 residues. CDR1 and CDR2 from the germline V gene are SGHNT and YYREEE (reference sequence). TCRdb's copy holds only in-frame clones and misses some; the assay was immunoSEQ multiplex PCR. This table holds a few hundred thousand clones, 88% found once. Treatment: approximately 18 received Ad26.COV2.S at low or high dose, single or two shots; 5 received placebo; per-sample allocation not given. Sampling was done on day 63 after the first vaccine or placebo injection.

The sequence was collected from a person aged 18 to 65 who received the Ad26.COV2.S COVID-19 vaccine or a placebo. The material sequenced was peripheral blood, taken in a trial of Ad26.COV2.S vaccine versus placebo. The rearrangement joins TRBV5-4 to TRBJ2-7, with TRBD2 matching over 13 bases. This chain's CDR3 is CASSNHWTSGGKYEQYF. The CDR3, as DNA: TGTGCCAGCAGCAACCATTGGACTAGCGGGGGAAAATACGAGCAGTACTTC. Together with reference TRBV5-4 and TRBJ2-7, the CDR3 gives the full variable domain: ETGVTQSPTHLIKTRGQQVTLRCSSQSGHNTVSWYQQALGQGPQFIFQYYREEENGRGNFPPRFSGLQFPNYSSELNVNALELDDSALYLCASSNHWTSGGKYEQYFGPGTRLTVT.